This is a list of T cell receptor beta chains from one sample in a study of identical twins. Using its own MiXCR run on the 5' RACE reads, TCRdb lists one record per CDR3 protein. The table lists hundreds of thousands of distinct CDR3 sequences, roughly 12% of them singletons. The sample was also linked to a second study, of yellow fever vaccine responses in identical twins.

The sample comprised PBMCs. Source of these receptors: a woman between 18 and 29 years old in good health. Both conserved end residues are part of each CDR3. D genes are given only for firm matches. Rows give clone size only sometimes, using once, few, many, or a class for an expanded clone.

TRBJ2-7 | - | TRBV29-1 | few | TGCAGCGCGACGGACTCGTCCTACGAGCAGTACTTC | CSATDSSYEQYF
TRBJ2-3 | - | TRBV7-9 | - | TGTGCCCTATCGGGAGTCAGTACAGATACGCAGTATTTT | CALSGVSTDTQYF
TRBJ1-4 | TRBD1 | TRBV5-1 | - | TGCGCCAGCAGCCCCGGGACAGGGCTACAAACTAATGAAAAACTGTTTTTT | CASSPGTGLQTNEKLFF
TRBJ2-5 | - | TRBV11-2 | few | TGTGCCAGCAGCTTAGTTTCGTGGGTGAATTACCAAGAGACCCAGTACTTC | CASSLVSWVNYQETQYF
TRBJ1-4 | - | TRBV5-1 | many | TGCGCCAGCAGCTTGGTTGGGTTCGGGGGTGAAAAACTGTTTTTT | CASSLVGFGGEKLFF
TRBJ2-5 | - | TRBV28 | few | TGTGCCAGCAGTTTTGTTACCACTTACCAAGAGACCCAGTACTTC | CASSFVTTYQETQYF
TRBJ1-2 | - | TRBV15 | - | TGTGCCACCAGCAGGGATACCGCTAACTATGGCTACACCTTC | CATSRDTANYGYTF
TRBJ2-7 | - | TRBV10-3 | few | TGTGCCAGCCTAAAGGCCCAGGGTGAGGACGAGCAGTACTTC | CASLKAQGEDEQYF
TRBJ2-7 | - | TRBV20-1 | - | TGCAGTGCTACCCCCTCGGTTCGGGCCTACGAGCAGTACTTC | CSATPSVRAYEQYF
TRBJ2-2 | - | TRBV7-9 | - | TGTGCCAGCACCAAAACTTCGGGGGAGCTGTTTTTT | CASTKTSGELFF
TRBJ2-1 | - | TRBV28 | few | TGTGCCAGCAGCACCACAGGGACCTACAATGAGCAGTTCTTC | CASSTTGTYNEQFF
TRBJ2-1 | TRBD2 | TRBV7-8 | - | TGTGCCAGCAGCTCCCTAGGGAGCGGGACGTCCTACAATGAGCAGTTCTTC | CASSSLGSGTSYNEQFF
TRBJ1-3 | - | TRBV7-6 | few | TGTGCCAGCAGCTTAGGCACAAGCCTTGGAAACACCATATATTTT | CASSLGTSLGNTIYF
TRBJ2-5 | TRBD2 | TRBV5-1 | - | TGCGCCAGCAGCTTGGACACCGGGACTAGCGGGGGGGCCGAAGAGACCCAGTACTTC | CASSLDTGTSGGAEETQYF
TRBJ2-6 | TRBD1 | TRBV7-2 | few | TGTGCCAGCAGCCTAGGACAGGGGAAGTCTGGGGCCAACGTCCTGACTTTC | CASSLGQGKSGANVLTF
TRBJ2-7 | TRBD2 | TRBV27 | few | TGTGCCAGCAGTTTAGTAGCGGGAGAATCCTACGAGCAGTACTTC | CASSLVAGESYEQYF
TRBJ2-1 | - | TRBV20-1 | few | TGCAGTGCTAGAGATCTGGACGGGAGCTCCTACAATGAGCAGTTCTTC | CSARDLDGSSYNEQFF
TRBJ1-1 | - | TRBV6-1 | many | TGTGCCAGCAGTCAAAGGGGGGGAGCGGTTGCAGCTTTCTTT | CASSQRGGAVAAFF
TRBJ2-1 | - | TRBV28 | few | TGTGCCAGCAGAGTAGACGGGTACTCCTACAATGAGCAGTTCTTC | CASRVDGYSYNEQFF
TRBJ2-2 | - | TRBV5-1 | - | TGCGCCAGCAGCTTCTTACAGGGTGACACCGGGGAGCTGTTTTTT | CASSFLQGDTGELFF
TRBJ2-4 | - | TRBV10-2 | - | TGCGCCAGCAGTGAGTCTGGCGGGACGGGAAACATTCAGTACTTC | CASSESGGTGNIQYF
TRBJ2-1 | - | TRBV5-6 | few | TGTGCCAGCAGTTCCGAATCGGGCTCCTACAATGAGCAGTTCTTC | CASSSESGSYNEQFF
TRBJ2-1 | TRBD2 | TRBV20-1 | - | TGCAGTGCTAGGGAGCCCACGGGGGGGAGATTTAATGAGCAGTTCTTC | CSAREPTGGRFNEQFF
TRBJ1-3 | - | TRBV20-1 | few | TGCAGTGCACAACAGGGATATAGCTCTGGAAACACCATATATTTT | CSAQQGYSSGNTIYF
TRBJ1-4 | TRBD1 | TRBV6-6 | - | TGTGCCAGCAGAGGACAGGGCAGTGAAAAACTGTTTTTT | CASRGQGSEKLFF
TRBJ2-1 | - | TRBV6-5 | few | TGTGCCAGCAGTTACTCGGGGGGTTTTGAGCAGTTCTTC | CASSYSGGFEQFF
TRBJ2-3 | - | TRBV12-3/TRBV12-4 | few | TGTGCCAGCAGTTTTACCCAAACAGATACGCAGTATTTT | CASSFTQTDTQYF
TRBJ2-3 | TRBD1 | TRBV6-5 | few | TGTGCCAGCAGTTTATTCGGGACAGGCAGCACAGATACGCAGTATTTT | CASSLFGTGSTDTQYF
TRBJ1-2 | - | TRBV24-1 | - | TGTGCCACCGGCCAATTAGGGCAGGGCGGCTATGGCTACACCTTC | CATGQLGQGGYGYTF
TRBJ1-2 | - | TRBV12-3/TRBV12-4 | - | TGTGCCAGCAGTATCGCCGGCGGTAGATTGGAGGATGGCTACACCTTC | CASSIAGGRLEDGYTF
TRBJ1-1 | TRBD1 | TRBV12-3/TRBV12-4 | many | TGTGCCAGCAGTTTCGGACAGGGGAGGACTGAAGCTTTCTTT | CASSFGQGRTEAFF
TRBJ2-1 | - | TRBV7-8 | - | TGTGCCAGCAGCTCCAAGCACAATGAGCAGTTCTTC | CASSSKHNEQFF
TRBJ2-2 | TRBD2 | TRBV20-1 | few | TGCAGTGCTAGTCGGCGGGGGGGAAGCACCGGGGAGCTGTTTTTT | CSASRRGGSTGELFF
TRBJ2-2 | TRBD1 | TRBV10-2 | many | TGCGCCAGCAGTTCGTGGGACAGGGGTACCGGGGAGCTGTTTTTT | CASSSWDRGTGELFF
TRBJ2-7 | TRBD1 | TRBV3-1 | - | TGTGCCAGCAGCCTAGAAGACAGGGACGACTACGAGCAGTACTTC | CASSLEDRDDYEQYF
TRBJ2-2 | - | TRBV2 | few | TGTGCCAGCAGGGCCGAAAGCGACACCGGGGAGCTGTTTTTT | CASRAESDTGELFF
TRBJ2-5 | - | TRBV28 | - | TGTGCCAGCAGTGATCAAGATCAAGAGACCCAGTACTTC | CASSDQDQETQYF
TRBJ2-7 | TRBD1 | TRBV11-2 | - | TGTGCCAGCAGCTTCGACAGGGGACTCTACGAGCAGTACTTC | CASSFDRGLYEQYF
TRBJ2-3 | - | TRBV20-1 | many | TGCAGTGCTAGAGCCGCGGCCCTGGGCACAGATACGCAGTATTTT | CSARAAALGTDTQYF
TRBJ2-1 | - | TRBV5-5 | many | TGTGCCAGCAGCTTACCTCAGGGCGGTGAGCAGTTCTTC | CASSLPQGGEQFF
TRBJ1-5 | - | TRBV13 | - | TGTGCCGGTGGACAGACCGGCGATCAGCCCCAGCATTTT | CAGGQTGDQPQHF
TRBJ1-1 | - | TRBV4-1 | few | TGCGCCAGCAGCCCGCAAGAACAGGCCTACACTGAAGCTTTCTTT | CASSPQEQAYTEAFF
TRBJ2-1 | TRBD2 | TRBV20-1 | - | TGCAGTGCTAGAGATAGACTAGCGGGATGGACGAATGAGCAGTTCTTC | CSARDRLAGWTNEQFF
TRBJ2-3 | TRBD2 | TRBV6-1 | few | TGTGCCAGCAGCGACCTAGCGGACCCCACAGATACGCAGTATTTT | CASSDLADPTDTQYF
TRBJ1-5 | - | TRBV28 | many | TGTGCCAGCAGTTTGACAGCGAGTAATCAGCCCCAGCATTTT | CASSLTASNQPQHF
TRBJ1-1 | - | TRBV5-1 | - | TGCGCCAGCAGCTTGTCCAGGTCGGGCACTGAAGCTTTCTTT | CASSLSRSGTEAFF
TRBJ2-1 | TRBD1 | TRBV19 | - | TGTGCCAGTAGTAGATCCTACGCAGGGGGCGATGAGCAGTTCTTC | CASSRSYAGGDEQFF
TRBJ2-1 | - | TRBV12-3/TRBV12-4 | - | TGTGCCAGCAGGTCTCCACTGGGGGGCAATGAGCAGTTCTTC | CASRSPLGGNEQFF
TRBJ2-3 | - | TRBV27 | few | TGTGCCAGCAGTTTTCGACAGCAATCCACAGATACGCAGTATTTT | CASSFRQQSTDTQYF